This T cell receptor beta chain emerged from a study of CD8+ T cells in alopecia areata. This clone has just a few counts. The target antigen is unknown. The germline V and J ends were trimmed by 5 bases and 0 bases, with 17 bases remaining between them. The CDR3 covers 15 residues. The V gene's germline CDR1 is GTSNPN and CDR2 SVGIG (reference sequence). Regarding treatment: oral pan-JAK inhibitor, 5-10 mg twice daily. cDNA serving as the sequencing template came from extracted, reverse transcribed RNA. Profiling relied on immunoSEQ multiplex PCR, and the TCRdb table lists in-frame clones only, not all of them. The sample contains around 270,000 clones, roughly 64% of which appear only once. Notes on the study in general: Lesional scalp exceeded normal scalp in clonality, especially in alopecia totalis/universalis.

This specimen consisted of CD4+ T cells sorted from blood, obtained at week 24, from a patient treated with tofacitinib. The chain couples TRBV30 to TRBJ2-7; maybe TRBD1 (6 bases). The sequence was collected from a human donor with alopecia areata. As DNA, the CDR3 is TGTGCCTGGTCCCAGGGGCCAGGCGACTCCTACGAGCAGTACTTC. As protein: CAWSQGPGDSYEQYF.